Only a few counts were recorded for the clone carrying this T cell receptor (beta chain). The CDR3 is made up of 15 amino acids. V lost 2 bases and J 4 bases, leaving 16 bases between the germline ends. The V gene's germline CDR1 is SQVTM and CDR2 ANQGSEA. The authors prepared the TCRbeta library with unique molecular identifiers. TCRdb re-derived calls from the PCR reads in MiXCR, one entry per CDR3 protein. The repertoire holds about 600,000 distinct CDR3 sequences, 10% seen once, with about 4.2% in the top ten. This sample stems from a study of T-cell reconstitution after alpha-beta-depleted transplantation in children.

This TCR was recovered from a human donor who donated a stem cell graft to a child with acute myeloid leukemia. The chain employs TRBV29-1 and TRBJ2-3; D may correspond to TRBD1 or TRBD2 (5 bases each). Sequences were derived from PBMCs from the stem cell graft donor, sampled from the stem cell graft. CDR3 DNA sequence: TGCAGCGTTGAACCCCCCGGGACGGGTCCAGATACGCAGTATTTT. Translating gives CSVEPPGTGPDTQYF.